A single sample is the source of the 13 T cell receptor beta chains below, sequenced in a study of vaccination and CD4 T cells after COVID-19. The antigens these receptors bind are not known. Stated treatment: roughly 10-day PBMC culture with coronavirus spike peptide pools or control peptides (ViraFEST assay). The Oncomine TCR Beta short-read assay was applied to DNA of cultured CD4+ T cells. TCRdb redid the calling of the PCR reads with MiXCR, one entry per CDR3 protein. The sample lists roughly 16,000 distinct CDR3 sequences; approximately 54% were seen once. Source material: CD4+ T cells from blood, cultured in vitro. These receptors originate from a human donor who had recovered from COVID-19.

The chain joins TRBV24-1 to TRBJ2-3; D is possibly TRBD1 (5 bases). The CDR3 consists of 14 residues. Germline V gene data show CDR1 as KGHDR and CDR2 as SFDVKD. V dropped 3 bases and J dropped 3 bases, with 9 bases sitting between them. The CDR3, as DNA: TGTGCCACCAGTGATGTGACAGCGACAGATACGCAGTATTTT. Protein sequence: CATSDVTATDTQYF.

This clonotype occurred once. The chain carries TRBV20-1 and TRBJ2-7, with a possible D match to TRBD1 (6 bases). Germline V gives CDR1 DFQATT, CDR2 SNEGSKA (reference sequence). The germline V and J ends were trimmed by 0 bases and 4 bases, with 16 bases remaining between them. CDR3 length: 15 residues. CDR3 in DNA: TGCAGTGCTAGAGATCGGAGACAGGAAGTATACGAGCAGTACTTC. This codes for CSARDRRQEVYEQYF.

The chain combines TRBV20-1 with TRBJ2-1; TRBD2 matches 10 bases. The CDR3 has 16 residues. V lost 5 bases to trimming and J lost 0 bases; unmatched junction nucleotides: 7. CDR1 and CDR2 (germline): DFQATT, SNEGSKA (reference sequence). CDR3 in DNA: TGCAGTGCTCATAAACTAGCGGGGAGCTCCTACAATGAGCAGTTCTTC. Translated: CSAHKLAGSSYNEQFF.

V is TRBV11-2 and J is TRBJ2-7; D gene unclear. The CDR3 has 17 amino acids. Deletions cut 0 bases from V and 1 base from J, with 16 bases between. The germline CDR1 and CDR2 sequences are SGHAT and FQNNGV. The CDR3 sequence: CASSLDLLAEISYEQYF. In DNA, the CDR3 is TGTGCCAGCAGCTTAGACCTCCTGGCGGAGATATCCTACGAGCAGTACTTC. The full variable domain, completed using reference TRBV11-2 and TRBJ2-7, is EAGVAQSPRYKIIEKRQSVAFWCNPISGHATLYWYQQILGQGPKLLIQFQNNGVVDDSQLPKDRFSAERLKGVDSTLKIQPAKLEDSAVYLCASSLDLLAEISYEQYFGPGTRLTVT.

This clonotype was counted only a few times. V and J are TRBV20-1 and TRBJ2-3, with unresolved D. The V end lost 5 bases, the J end lost 1 base, and 13 bases lay between the germline ends. CDR3 size: 14 residues. Germline CDR1 is DFQATT and CDR2 is SNEGSKA (reference sequence). CDR3 coding DNA: TGCAGTGCTTATAGCCCTGCGGGCACAGATACGCAGTATTTT. It yields the protein CSAYSPAGTDTQYF.

The V call is TRBV7-3, the J call TRBJ2-2; TRBD2 agrees at 7 bases. In germline, CDR1 is SGHTA, CDR2 FQGTGA. CDR3 length: 13 residues. V gave up 5 bases and J gave up 6 bases; unmatched junction bases: 3. The CDR3 bases are TGTGCCAGCAGCCCCGGACTAGCCGGGGAGCTGTTTTTT. This translates into CASSPGLAGELFF.

A single count supports this clonotype. The J gene is TRBJ1-6, the V gene TRBV27; 7 positions agree with TRBD1. The CDR3 length is 16 residues. V lost 5 bases and J lost 5; bases outside the gene matches: 9. Germline assignment: CDR1 MNHEY and CDR2 SMNVEV (reference sequence). The CDR3 DNA reads as TGTGCCAGCAGTGTATACGGGGACAGCAATAATTCACCCCTCCACTTT. Protein: CASSVYGDSNNSPLHF.

The chain employs TRBV11-3 and TRBJ1-3; D is uncertain. Per germline, CDR1 SGHNT and CDR2 YENEEA. This CDR3 spans 13 amino acids. The V gene lost 4 bases and the J gene lost 2 bases, with 6 bases spanning the gap. The CDR3: CASSSLPGNTIYF. Written as DNA, the CDR3 is TGTGCCAGCAGCTCCTTACCTGGAAACACCATATATTTT.

This clonotype came up once. V gene TRBV25-1 combines with J gene TRBJ1-1; D ambiguous. Between the trimmed V and J ends, which lost 3 bases and 1 base, there was a span of 12 bases. Germline V gene sequence: CDR1 MGHDK, CDR2 SYGVNS. The CDR3 has 15 residues. CDR3 amino acids: CASSDPLAGNTEAFF. CDR3 bases: TGTGCCAGCAGTGATCCCCTTGCAGGGAACACTGAAGCTTTCTTT.

This chain joins TRBV12-3 or TRBV12-4 and TRBJ1-2, with 9 bases lining up with TRBD1. This CDR3 spans 14 amino acids. With V trimmed by 7 bases and J by 6 bases, 9 bases remained unmatched. CDR3: CASTPRTGVDGYTF. CDR3 DNA sequence: TGTGCCAGCACTCCAAGGACAGGGGTCGATGGCTACACCTTC.

The chain employs TRBV9 and TRBJ1-2; TRBD1 matches 8 bases. The CDR3 loop spans 15 amino acids. Germline V gene lookup returns CDR1 SGDLS and CDR2 YYNGEE. V trimming: 0 bases; J trimming: 8 bases; junction bases outside the gene matches: 9. CDR3 DNA: TGTGCCAGCAGCGTAGAGCCAGGGACAGGTAGAGGCTACACCTTC. Its protein is CASSVEPGTGRGYTF.

J is TRBJ2-1 and V is TRBV7-2, with a weak D call TRBD1 (6 bases). With 1 base removed from V and 9 bases from J, the gap between germline ends came to 16 bases. Looked up from germline, CDR1 is SGHTA and CDR2 is FQGNSA. The CDR3 is made up of 15 amino acids. This CDR3 reads CASSLVVGANVEQFF. CDR3 in DNA: TGTGCCAGCAGCTTAGTTGTGGGGGCCAATGTTGAGCAGTTCTTC. The full variable domain, completed using reference TRBV7-2 and TRBJ2-1, is GAGVSQSPSNKVTEKGKDVELRCDPISGHTALYWYRQSLGQGLEFLIYFQGNSAPDKSGLPSDRFSAERTGGSVSTLTIQRTQQEDSAVYLCASSLVVGANVEQFFGPGTRLTVL.

In its sample, this clonotype was seen a few times. The gene calls are TRBV7-9 and TRBJ2-5; no clear D gene. The ends were cut back, 1 base at V and 2 bases at J, with 17 bases in the middle. The CDR3 has 17 residues. Germline V lookup: CDR1 SEHNR, CDR2 FQNEAQ (reference sequence). CDR3 coding DNA: TGTGCCAGCAGCTTAGTTTCCCCGTTTGGCGTTCAAGAGACCCAGTACTTC. It codes for CASSLVSPFGVQETQYF.